Sequencing of this T cell receptor (beta chain) was carried out in a study of T cells in Graves' hyperthyroidism and ophthalmopathy. Across the study: Peripheral blood samples were taken at initial diagnosis, prior to any treatment. Study results and limitations: Most clonotypes expanded in the thyroid (above 0.001) were also present in blood. Stable hyperthyroidism and ophthalmopathy were separated using 13 V-J signatures.

Graves' hyperthyroidism was deemed stable absent ophthalmopathy progression within 18 months. This clonotype appeared a few times. Antigen: not known. TCR beta CDR3 region amplification was performed from RNA transcripts. The TCR CDR3 was amplified in a first-round RT-PCR using the HTBI primer set. TCRdb independently ran MiXCR on the multiplex PCR reads; one entry per CDR3 protein. This repertoire shows hundreds of thousands of distinct CDR3 sequences, 35% to 45% found once; its top ten account for approximately 8.7%. The specimen sequenced was blood. The sequence was collected from a man aged 18 to 30 with Graves' hyperthyroidism.

In nucleotides, the CDR3 is TGTGCCAGCAGCCTATCAGGGGGGGCGGAGCAGCCCCAGCATTTT. As protein: CASSLSGGAEQPQHF. J is TRBJ1-5 and V is TRBV7-6, with 7 bases matching TRBD1. The CDR3 spans 15 residues. The junction had 11 bases not matched to a gene; V was cut back by 5 bases and J by 7 bases. CDR1 SGHVS and CDR2 FNYEAQ come from the germline V gene.